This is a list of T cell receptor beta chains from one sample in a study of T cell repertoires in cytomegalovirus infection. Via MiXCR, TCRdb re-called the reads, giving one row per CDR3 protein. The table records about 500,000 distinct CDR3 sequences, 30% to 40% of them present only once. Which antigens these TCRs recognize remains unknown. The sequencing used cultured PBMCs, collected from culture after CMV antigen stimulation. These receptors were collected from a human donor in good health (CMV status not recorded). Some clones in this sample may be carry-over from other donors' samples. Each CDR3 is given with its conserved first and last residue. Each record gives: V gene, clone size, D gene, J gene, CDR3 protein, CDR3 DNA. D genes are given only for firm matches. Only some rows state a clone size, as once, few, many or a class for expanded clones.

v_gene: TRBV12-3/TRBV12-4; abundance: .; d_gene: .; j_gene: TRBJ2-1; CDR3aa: CASSYELGGPPEQFF; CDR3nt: TGTGCCAGCAGTTACGAACTAGGAGGGCCCCCTGAGCAGTTCTTC
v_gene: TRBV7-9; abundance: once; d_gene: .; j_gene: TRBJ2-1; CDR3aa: CASSLSTGYNEQFF; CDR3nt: TGTGCCAGCAGCCTCTCGACTGGTTACAATGAGCAGTTCTTC
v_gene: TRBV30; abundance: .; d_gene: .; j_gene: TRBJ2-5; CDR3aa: CAWNTGLETQYF; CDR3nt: TGTGCCTGGAACACAGGGTTGGAGACCCAGTACTTC
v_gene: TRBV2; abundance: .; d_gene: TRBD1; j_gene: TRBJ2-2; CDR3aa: CASSDRERAGELFF; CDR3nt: TGTGCCAGCTCGGACAGGGAAAGGGCCGGGGAGCTGTTTTTT
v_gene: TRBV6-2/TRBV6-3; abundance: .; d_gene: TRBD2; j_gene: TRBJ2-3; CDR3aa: CASSQLAGIADTQYF; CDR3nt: TGTGCCAGCAGTCAACTAGCGGGTATCGCAGATACGCAGTATTTT
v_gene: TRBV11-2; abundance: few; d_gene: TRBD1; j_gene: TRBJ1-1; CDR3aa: CASSPGRSWGGRQGAFTEAFF; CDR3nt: TGTGCCAGCAGCCCCGGCCGTTCGTGGGGCGGCAGACAGGGGGCATTCACTGAAGCTTTCTTT
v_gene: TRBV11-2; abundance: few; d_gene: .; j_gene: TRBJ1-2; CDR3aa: CASSTELSGYTF; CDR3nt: TGTGCCAGCAGCACGGAGCTATCCGGCTACACCTTC
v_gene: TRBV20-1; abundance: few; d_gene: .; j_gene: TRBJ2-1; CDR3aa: CSANPSSRNEQFF; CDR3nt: TGCAGTGCTAACCCCTCTAGCCGCAATGAGCAGTTCTTC
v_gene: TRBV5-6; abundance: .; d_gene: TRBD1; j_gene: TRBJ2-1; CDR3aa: CASSRTGLSTEQFF; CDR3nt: TGTGCCAGCAGCAGGACAGGTCTTTCCACTGAGCAGTTCTTC
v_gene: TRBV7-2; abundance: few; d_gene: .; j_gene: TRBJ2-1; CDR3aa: CASSPTMVAYNEQFF; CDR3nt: TGTGCCAGCAGCCCAACTATGGTCGCCTACAATGAGCAGTTCTTC
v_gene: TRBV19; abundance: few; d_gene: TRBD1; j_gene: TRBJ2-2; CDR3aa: CASSAHTGERGSGELFF; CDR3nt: TGTGCCAGTAGTGCGCACACAGGGGAGAGGGGGTCCGGGGAGCTGTTTTTT